The 17 T cell receptor beta chains below were found in one sample sequenced in a study of blood T cell repertoires in COVID-19. Profiling relied on immunoSEQ multiplex PCR, and the TCRdb table lists in-frame clones only, not all of them. Here the sample spans some 170,000 clones, more than 75% being singletons. The source material was peripheral blood. These receptors were obtained from a man aged 60 to 75 with active or convalescent COVID-19.

This clone was counted a single time. The chain employs TRBV25-1 and TRBJ1-2; D remains ambiguous. V was clipped by 1 base and J by 3 bases, with 12 bases between them. CDR3 length: 15 residues. From germline, CDR1 is MGHDK and CDR2 SYGVNS. DNA for the CDR3: TGTGCCAGCAGTGAATCCGACAAAACTTACTATGGCTACACCTTC. This translates into CASSESDKTYYGYTF.

The DNA of the CDR3 is TGTGCCAGCAGCAGGGGGACAGGGGGCGGGAAAGAGACCCAGTACTTC. This encodes CASSRGTGGGKETQYF. The rearrangement uses TRBV5-4 and TRBJ2-5, with 12 bases that match TRBD1. V shed 4 bases, J shed 3 bases, and the junction held 7 bases outside the gene matches. From germline, CDR1 is SGHNT and CDR2 YYREEE (reference sequence). The CDR3 is 16 residues long.

The chain is built from TRBV18 and TRBJ1-6, with 7 nucleotides matching TRBD1. The junction had 3 bases not matched to a gene; V was cut back by 3 bases and J by 7 bases. The CDR3 runs to 14 residues. From germline, CDR1 is KGHSH and CDR2 LQKENI. The CDR3 loop is CASSPTGFNSPLHF. CDR3 sequence (DNA): TGTGCCAGCTCACCGACAGGGTTCAATTCACCCCTCCACTTT.

The chain couples TRBV11-2 to TRBJ2-7; 9 bases line up with TRBD1. CDR1 is SGHAT, CDR2 FQNNGV, per germline. V shed 5 bases and J 5 bases; nucleotides not matched to a gene: 10. This CDR3 region has 15 residues. CDR3 region: CASSRLGQGIDEQYF. CDR3 DNA sequence: TGTGCCAGCAGCCGGCTGGGACAGGGTATCGACGAGCAGTACTTC.

The rearrangement links TRBV28 to TRBJ1-5; D is unresolved. This CDR3 comprises 15 residues. The V end was cut by 7 bases, the J end by 0 bases, with 13 bases between. Germline CDR1 and CDR2: MDHEN and SYDVKM. CDR3 bases: TGTGCCAGCAATCCTCTCGGGGTTAGCAATCAGCCCCAGCATTTT. This sequence encodes CASNPLGVSNQPQHF.

The CDR3 region is CASSQEWEGRTQYF. The CDR3 DNA follows: TGCGCCAGCAGCCAAGAGTGGGAGGGGCGGACGCAGTATTTT. The chain couples TRBV4-1 to TRBJ2-3; 7 bases map to TRBD2. V shed 0 bases, J shed 9 bases, and the junction held 6 bases outside the gene matches. CDR3 length: 14 amino acids. Germline CDR1 MGHRA, CDR2 YSYEKL.

The rearrangement links TRBV7-9 to TRBJ1-1; TRBD1 might be the D (6 bases). This CDR3 contains 16 residues. Trimming pared 5 bases from V and 1 base from J, leaving 17 bases between. Per the germline V gene, CDR1 is SEHNR and CDR2 is FQNEAQ (reference sequence). The CDR3 reads CASSAGTIKRNTEAFF. For the CDR3, the DNA is TGTGCCAGCAGCGCCGGGACAATAAAACGGAACACTGAAGCTTTCTTT.

This chain connects TRBV2 to TRBJ2-3; D may be TRBD2 (6 bases). The germline gives CDR1 SNHLY, CDR2 FYNNEI. The CDR3 loop spans 15 amino acids. Trimming shortened V by 4 bases and J by 2 bases, and 13 bases separated the two germline ends. CDR3 coding DNA: TGTGCCAGCAGTGGGGCTAGCGAGTACACAGATACGCAGTATTTT. The encoded protein is CASSGASEYTDTQYF.

The CDR3 region is CASSITQGLNQPQHF. As DNA, the CDR3 is TGTGCCAGTAGTATCACACAGGGCTTAAATCAGCCCCAGCATTTT. V usage is TRBV19 and J usage is TRBJ1-5; tentatively, D is TRBD1 (6 bases). Germline CDR1 LNHDA, CDR2 SQIVND (reference sequence). This CDR3 region has 15 residues. Trimming cost V 3 bases and J 4 bases, with 13 bases left between them. The full variable domain, its missing parts supplied by reference TRBV19 and TRBJ1-5, is DGGITQSPKYLFRKEGQNVTLSCEQNLNHDAMYWYRQDPGQGLRLIYYSQIVNDFQKGDIAEGYSVSREKKESFPLTVTSAQKNPTAFYLCASSITQGLNQPQHFGDGTRLSIL.

The rearrangement uses TRBV7-8 and TRBJ2-6, with D maybe TRBD1 (5 bases). V was clipped by 6 bases and J by 0 bases, with 12 bases between them. Germline V gives CDR1 SGHVS, CDR2 FQNEAQ. This CDR3 contains 16 residues. The CDR3: CASSSPRVSGANVLTF. CDR3 DNA: TGTGCCAGCAGTTCGCCCAGGGTCTCTGGGGCCAACGTCCTGACTTTC.

This rearrangement joins TRBV30 to TRBJ2-1; maybe TRBD2 (5 bases). Trimming shortened V by 2 bases and J by 0 bases, and 17 bases separated the two germline ends. Germline assignment: CDR1 GTSNPN and CDR2 SVGIG (reference sequence). The CDR3 has 17 residues. Here the CDR3 DNA reads TGTGCCTGGAGTCCCGGATTTAGCGCGAGCTCCTACAATGAGCAGTTCTTC. Protein sequence: CAWSPGFSASSYNEQFF.

The chain is built from TRBV2 and TRBJ1-3, with no clear D. V was shortened by 5 bases and J by 0 bases, with 11 bases between the two germline ends. The CDR3 runs to 15 residues. Germline values: CDR1 SNHLY, CDR2 FYNNEI. For the CDR3, the DNA is TGTGCCAGCAGTAGATACACTAGCTCTGGAAACACCATATATTTT. Translation: CASSRYTSSGNTIYF.

The rearrangement uses TRBV7-6 and TRBJ2-2; D is possibly TRBD1 (6 bases). Germline-derived CDR1 and CDR2 are SGHVS and FNYEAQ. This CDR3 is built from 13 residues. V was cut by 4 bases and J by 5 bases, with 8 bases left in between. CDR3 in amino acids: CASSSQGTGELFF. CDR3 in DNA: TGTGCCAGCAGCTCTCAGGGGACCGGGGAGCTGTTTTTT.

V and J are TRBV4-2 and TRBJ2-7; D remains ambiguous. CDR1 is LGHNA, CDR2 YNFKEQ, per germline. This CDR3 region has 17 residues. Deletions cut 0 bases from V and 1 base from J, with 16 bases between. CDR3 coding DNA: TGTGCCAGCAGCCAAGATTCCCCTCACTTACTATCCTACGAGCAGTACTTC. Translation gives CASSQDSPHLLSYEQYF.

The CDR3 loop reads CASSPGQVSYEQYF. As DNA, the CDR3 is TGTGCCAGCAGCCCCGGACAGGTATCCTACGAGCAGTACTTC. This chain links TRBV6-5 with TRBJ2-7, with TRBD1 identical over 7 bases. Germline loops: CDR1 MNHEY, CDR2 SVGAGI. With V trimmed by 6 bases and J by 1 base, 6 bases remained unmatched. The CDR3 is made up of 14 amino acids.

V and J are TRBV11-2 and TRBJ1-2, with 8 bases aligning to TRBD1. From germline, CDR1 is SGHAT and CDR2 FQNNGV. The trim removed 4 bases at V and 1 base at J, leaving 5 bases unmatched. The CDR3 contains 15 residues. CDR3 loop: CASSYRTGLNYGYTF. In DNA, the CDR3 is TGTGCCAGCAGCTATAGGACAGGGCTTAACTATGGCTACACCTTC.

This sequence joins TRBV7-8 and TRBJ1-2; TRBD1 aligns across 9 bases. Germline assignment: CDR1 SGHVS and CDR2 FQNEAQ. Trimming removed 5 bases from V and 3 bases from J; junction bases left unmatched: 7. CDR3 length: 15 residues. The CDR3, as DNA: TGTGCCAGCAGCGTAGGACAGGGGATAGACTATGGCTACACCTTC. Its protein product is CASSVGQGIDYGYTF. Based on the CDR3 plus reference TRBV7-8 and TRBJ1-2, the full variable domain is GAGVSQSPRYKVAKRGQDVALRCDPISGHVSLFWYQQALGQGPEFLTYFQNEAQLDKSGLPSDRFFAERPEGSVSTLKIQRTQQEDSAVYLCASSVGQGIDYGYTFGSGTRLTVV.